The rows below give T cell receptor beta chains drawn from one sample of a study of OX40 agonist ivuxolimab in advanced cancers. Clones were read by immunoSEQ multiplex PCR, and TCRdb kept only the in-frame ones, dropping some. The profile shows around 66,000 clones, about 90% of them singletons. The sample here was CD4+ or CD8+ T cells sorted from blood, taken in a trial of the OX40 agonist ivuxolimab. These TCRs come from an adult with an advanced solid tumor such as melanoma, head and neck, liver or kidney cancer. CDR3s include the opening cysteine and the closing phenylalanine or tryptophan. The order of the fields is J gene, clone size, V gene, CDR3 length, D gene, CDR3 DNA, CDR3 protein. D genes are given only for firm matches. Size is omitted from some rows. Given values are once, few, many or a class for expanded clones.

TRBJ2-7,once,TRBV5-6,16,TRBD1,TGTGCCAGCAGCTCTCCAACAGGGGCCACGACCTACGAGCAGTACTTC,CASSSPTGATTYEQYF
TRBJ2-4,.,TRBV7-8,17,.,TGTGCCAGCAGCCCACTTACGTTTATGGAACCGGAGGACATTCAGTACTTC,CASSPLTFMEPEDIQYF
TRBJ1-2,.,TRBV27,14,.,TGTGCCAGCAGTTTGGAAGGGCTGGGAAAAAGCTACACCTTC,CASSLEGLGKSYTF
TRBJ1-5,.,TRBV6-5,12,.,TGTGCCAGCAGTATACCGCACCAGCCCCAGCATTTT,CASSIPHQPQHF
TRBJ2-5,.,TRBV7-8,15,.,TGTGCCAGCAGCTACGACAGGCCCTCCCAAGAGACCCAGTACTTC,CASSYDRPSQETQYF
TRBJ1-6,.,TRBV5-1,16,.,TGCGCCAGCAGCTTGGTTGGGAGCTCCTATAATTCACCCCTCCACTTT,CASSLVGSSYNSPLHF
TRBJ2-5,once,TRBV13,13,.,TGTGCCAGCAGCGCCCGGTACGGGGAGACCCAGTACTTC,CASSARYGETQYF
TRBJ1-4,few,TRBV5-4,13,.,TGTGCCAGCAGCTCCTTCGGGGGGAGGGGACTGTTTTTT,CASSSFGGRGLFF
TRBJ2-3,.,TRBV6-1,14,.,TGTGCCAGCAGTTTGACCCCCCGAGGAGATACGCAGTATTTT,CASSLTPRGDTQYF
TRBJ1-2,.,TRBV28,13,.,TGTGCCAGCAGTCGTGGGGCGAATGTTGGCTACACCTTC,CASSRGANVGYTF
TRBJ1-1,once,TRBV19,16,TRBD1,TGTGCCAGTAGTATCCCTGGACAGGGAAAGAACACTGAAGCTTTCTTT,CASSIPGQGKNTEAFF
TRBJ2-3,.,TRBV5-1,17,.,TGCGCCAGCAGCTTGGTCGCGGCAGCAGTCAGCACAGATACGCAGTATTTT,CASSLVAAAVSTDTQYF
TRBJ1-2,.,TRBV29-1,11,.,TGCAGCGCCGACCGGACAGATGGCTACACCTTC,CSADRTDGYTF
TRBJ2-3,.,TRBV14,17,TRBD1,TGTGCCAGCAGCCATCCAGCTTTAGGACAGGGCGCAGATACGCAGTATTTT,CASSHPALGQGADTQYF